This entry describes one TCR beta chain. Its matching antigen is unknown. The CDR3 covers 14 residues. V lost 4 bases, J lost 10 bases, and 14 bases lay in between. Germline CDR1 is ENHRY and CDR2 is SYGVKD. The data originate from a study of T cells after yellow fever vaccination. General study findings and limits: A small share of clonotypes appeared in both CD4 and CD8 compartments.

Production of TCR cDNA was by 5'RACE template switching, which also added a universal primer site and UMIs. TCRdb passed the 5' RACE reads through MiXCR, listing each CDR3 protein once. Of 350,000 to 450,000 distinct CDR3 sequences in the sample, 6.2% were seen once. The gene calls are TRBV10-3 and TRBJ1-6; no firm D call. The source of this sequence is a man aged 25 to 45 who received the YFV17D yellow fever vaccine. Specimen: PBMCs, collected 5 days after the yellow fever booster vaccination. The CDR3 region has the DNA TGTGCCATCAGTGGGAGGGCAACGGGGTCACCCCTCCACTTT. Its translation is CAISGRATGSPLHF.